This TCR beta chain was identified during a study of blood T cells in healthy people across ages. Study-level points and caveats: Investigators viewed diversity estimates from one million T cells as underestimates, the study reported.

Germline assignment: CDR1 SGHRS and CDR2 YFSETQ. Trimming cost V 0 bases and J 8 bases; bases outside gene matches: 7. CDR3 length: 15 amino acids. This clonotype was seen more than once but under ten times. Its antigen is undetermined. Sample-barcoded 5' priming and a J-beta primer mix drove a second PCR of about 6 to 12 cycles. All cDNA molecules were each tagged by a template-switch adaptor with 12 random nucleotides. One entry per CDR3 protein results from TCRdb running MiXCR on the 5' RACE reads. The top ten clones hold approximately 12% of a sample with about 670,000 distinct CDR3 sequences, roughly half of them seen once.

Sequencing was done on a sample of blood. This TCR was recovered from a woman aged 80 or over in good health. J is TRBJ2-1 and V is TRBV5-1; 8 bases agree with TRBD1. The CDR3 is CASSLVWTGLDEQFF. The DNA of the CDR3 is TGCGCCAGCAGCTTGGTGTGGACAGGGTTGGATGAGCAGTTCTTC. The variable domain in full, with the rest retrieved from reference TRBV5-1 and TRBJ2-1, is KAGVTQTPRYLIKTRGQQVTLSCSPISGHRSVSWYQQTPGQGLQFLFEYFSETQRNKGNFPGRFSGRQFSNSRSEMNVSTLELGDSALYLCASSLVWTGLDEQFFGPGTRLTVL.